The present T cell receptor beta chain was sequenced within a study of Ad26.COV2.S vaccination and SARS-CoV-2 variants. Study conclusions and caveats: Participants given vaccine showed non-spike TCR breadth similar to that of placebo recipients.

This table comes from immunoSEQ multiplex PCR, and its TCRdb copy is limited to in-frame clones, with some not included. The sample shows over 400,000 clones, 85% to 90% of them seen only once. As for treatment: roughly 19 received Ad26.COV2.S at low or high dose, single or two shots; 5 received placebo; per-sample allocation not given. Material that was analyzed had been drawn on day 63 after the first vaccine or placebo injection. The length of the CDR3 is 13 residues. Per the germline V gene, CDR1 is SGHAT and CDR2 is FQNNGV. Trimming cost V 0 bases and J 6 bases, with 7 bases left between them. Concerning this clone: Its antigen is currently unknown.

The clonotype originates from a person between 18 and 65 years old who received the Ad26.COV2.S COVID-19 vaccine or a placebo. This rearrangement joins TRBV11-2 to TRBJ2-3; D unresolved. This specimen consisted of peripheral blood, obtained in a trial of Ad26.COV2.S vaccine versus placebo. DNA of the CDR3: TGTGCCAGCAGCTTAGATCGCGTGGATACGCAGTATTTT. Translating it yields CASSLDRVDTQYF.